This T cell receptor (beta chain) is from a study of blood T cell repertoires in COVID-19 (dated by TCRdb to 2020 to 2021). At the level of the whole study: Samples from collaborators originated in the United States, Italy and Spain and spanned both the acute and convalescent phases of COVID-19. The prospective study material was composed of cDNA or gDNA derived from T cells, B-cell-depleted T cells, or PBMCs. A de-identified subject ID, COVID-19 status, age in years and sex were almost always included in the sample metadata. Subjects who had been exposed to COVID-19, were actively infected with it, or had recovered from it provided the deeply sampled blood TCRbeta repertoires that made up the dataset. A freely available public database, intended as a resource for researchers studying the immune response to SARS-CoV-2, is where the repertoires were released. The samples were drawn from the first 160 participants of the ongoing ImmuneRACE study and from some 1,300 subjects provided by 6 global collaborators. Where available, HLA class I and class II types were taken from metadata supplied by the sample provider and were not determined by assay-based typing. Overall study outcomes, separate from this receptor: Clinical and demographic metadata were provided uncurated, with the amount varying by source and participant.

Reading from cysteine to phenylalanine, the CDR3 counts 12 amino acids. This entry keeps only the CDR3 DNA: 36 bases, framed from base 1. V is clipped by 3 bases and J by 10 bases, and the sequence between their germline boundaries is 7 bases long. The germline V gene encodes CDR1 SNHLY and CDR2 FYNNEI. Concerning this clone: This receptor's antigen is unknown. Per-base quality was not reported, and no clone a single base away is much larger than it.

The immunoSEQ Assay, a bias-controlled multiplex PCR, was used to amplify TCRbeta CDR3 regions from genomic DNA. The source study handled its data this way. The number of nucleated cells in each sample was estimated by amplification of reference gene primers within the assay. To quantify the absolute abundance of each unique TCRbeta CDR3 rearrangement, sequence reads were collapsed and filtered. For each sample, productive Simpson clonality was calculated as the square root of Simpson's diversity index across productive rearrangements. In its TCRdb copy, this immuneACCESS table keeps in-frame sequences only and misses some clones. Where compared with another copy, unresolved V genes explain less than half of these, and the others have no known cause. Clone size and the V and J calls come from that table; the DNA yielded D and trimming. The sample includes roughly 60,000 clones, with about 77% observed a single time. Roughly 23% of the sample goes to the ten largest clones.

Each collaborating institution followed its own protocols to collect whole blood in K2EDTA tubes. For TCRbeta analysis, collaborator samples were shipped as frozen whole blood, as isolated PBMCs, or as DNA extracted from either sample type. This clonotype was obtained from a human donor in a cohort sampled during active COVID-19. The sequenced material came from peripheral blood. The V and J genes are TRBV2 and TRBJ1-6; the D gene assignment is ambiguous. The nucleotides read TGTGCCAGCAGTGACTATTTATCACCCCTCCACTTT. This gives the protein CASSDYLSPLHF.